This T cell receptor (beta chain) comes out of a study of cytomegalovirus exposure and HLA in healthy donors. As for this clone: Its antigen is still unknown.

PCR amplification relied on 60 Vbeta primers (plus 13 Jbeta primers). The protocol was immunoSEQ multiplex PCR, while the TCRdb copy is restricted to in-frame clones and leaves out a portion. The data contain about 85,000 clones, around 66% of them seen just once; the ten biggest clones take up roughly 3.9%. Study results and caveats: Reported results showed that the classifier diagnosed cytomegalovirus status with high specificity and sensitivity. Rare TCR sequences predominated, though certain public TCRs were found in many donors.

Germline V lookup: CDR1 SGHTA, CDR2 FQGNSA. The CDR3 sequence is 18 residues long. With 1 base removed from V and 0 bases from J, the gap between germline ends came to 13 bases. Healthy people donating bone marrow made up the donors. This sequence originates from a man aged 25 to 40 in good health and CMV-seronegative. The rearrangement uses TRBV7-2 and TRBJ2-6; no clear D gene. Material for sequencing was PBMCs. The CDR3 spells CASSLVSGRSSGANVLTF. Written as DNA, the CDR3 is TGTGCCAGCAGCTTAGTGAGTGGTCGGTCCTCTGGGGCCAACGTCCTGACTTTC.